The 10 T cell receptor beta chains below were found in one sample sequenced in a study of regulatory T cells in long-lasting Graves disease listed by TCRdb under 2021. The time point label, as the study defines it: newly diagnosed GD, antithyroid drugs for less than 3 months. For both TCR sequencing and RNA sequencing, RNA was extracted from PBMCs using TRIzol. The library was made by multiplex PCR. Instrument on record: Illumina HiSeq 4000. TCR beta libraries were built with iRepertoire HTBI primers and Arm-PCR amplification of CDR3 regions. The public sequencing data were trimmed at Q25 with fastp and processed into clonotypes with MiXCR by TCRdb, which kept only in-frame beta chains. Rows are combined by CDR3 protein, so each entry shows the most common genes and DNA. Recorded for this sample are 350,000 to 400,000 distinct CDR3 sequences; roughly 15% of them occurred a single time. The ten top clones hold about a fifth of the sample.

This material consisted of peripheral blood mononuclear cells (PBMCs), taken at new diagnosis, from a patient treated with antithyroid drugs. Receptors were obtained from a female donor with Graves disease.

The genes are TRBV9 and TRBJ2-1, with 8 positions matching TRBD1. Germline V gene sequence: CDR1 SGDLS, CDR2 YYNGEE. This CDR3 spans 17 amino acids. V dropped 4 bases and J dropped 1; count of bases not matched to a gene: 10. The DNA of the CDR3 is TGTGCCAGCAGCCCTCTTTCATGGACAGGGTCCTACAATGAGCAGTTCTTC. Translation: CASSPLSWTGSYNEQFF.

This clonotype showed up many times. This chain connects TRBV7-6 to TRBJ2-1, with D tentatively TRBD1 or TRBD2 (6 bases each). V lost 5 bases and J 6 bases, leaving 20 bases between the germline ends. The length of the CDR3 is 16 residues. Germline V CDR1 and CDR2: SGHVS, FNYEAQ. The CDR3 here is CASSERSRGASNEQFF. The CDR3 DNA reads as TGTGCCAGCAGCGAGAGGTCTAGGGGGGCCTCCAATGAGCAGTTCTTC.

As for this clonotype: A much more abundant neighbour one base away suggests this may be a read error. The chain carries TRBV7-2 and TRBJ2-1; 9 nucleotides agree with TRBD2. The better agreement between TRBJ2-5 and the DNA end casts doubt on the J call. CDR1 and CDR2 from the germline V gene are SGHTA and FQGNSA. The CDR3 loop spans 16 amino acids. This chain's CDR3 is CASSPPTRGRAQTQYF. The DNA for the CDR3 is TGTGCCAGCAGCCCCCCCACCCGCGGGAGGGCACAGACCCAGTACTTC.

This clonotype was seen a few times. The V and J genes are TRBV12-3 or TRBV12-4 and TRBJ1-4; TRBD1 matches 7 bases. This CDR3 comprises 16 residues. V trimming: 5 bases; J trimming: 3 bases; junction bases outside the gene matches: 9. CDR3 region: CASSPPPGQPNEKLFF. As DNA, the CDR3 is TGTGCCAGCAGTCCACCCCCGGGACAGCCTAATGAAAAACTGTTTTTT.

The V call is TRBV5-1, the J call TRBJ1-6, with D possibly matching TRBD1 (5 bases). V lost 0 bases and J lost 7, with 11 bases in between. CDR3 length: 15 residues. The germline gives CDR1 SGHRS, CDR2 YFSETQ. CDR3 region: CASSLVVQANSPLHF. The CDR3 region has the DNA TGCGCCAGCAGCTTGGTTGTACAGGCGAATTCACCCCTCCACTTT. Full variable domain (rest looked up from reference TRBV5-1 and TRBJ1-6): KAGVTQTPRYLIKTRGQQVTLSCSPISGHRSVSWYQQTPGQGLQFLFEYFSETQRNKGNFPGRFSGRQFSNSRSEMNVSTLELGDSALYLCASSLVVQANSPLHFGNGTRLTVT.

This clonotype was counted at least ten times. V usage is TRBV6-1 and J usage is TRBJ1-5; TRBD1 might be the D (5 bases). The CDR3 length is 13 residues. Looked up from germline, CDR1 is MNHNS and CDR2 is SASEGT. Trimming removed 3 bases at V and 4 bases at J, with 7 bases between. As DNA, the CDR3 is TGTGCCAGCAGTGACGGGGGGAATCAGCCCCAGCATTTT. Its translation: CASSDGGNQPQHF.

For this clonotype: A single base is all that separates this from a far larger clone, so a read error is likely. This chain joins TRBV6-9 and TRBJ2-5; a possible D gene is TRBD2 (5 bases). This CDR3 has 14 residues. Trimming stripped 4 bases from V and 3 bases from J, with 12 bases between. Germline CDR1 is MNHGY and CDR2 is SVAAGI. Here the CDR3 DNA reads TGTGCCAGCAGTTGCGGCCTAGCAAAAGAGACCCAGTACTTC. The encoded protein is CASSCGLAKETQYF.

This clonotype was recorded at least ten times. The chain carries TRBV3-1 and TRBJ1-4, with D unclear. The germline gives CDR1 LGHDT, CDR2 YNNKEL (reference sequence). CDR3 length equals 13 residues. V was cut by 1 base and J by 8 bases, with 8 bases left in between. CDR3: CASSQASREKLFF. The CDR3, as DNA: TGTGCCAGCAGCCAAGCGAGTCGGGAAAAACTGTTTTTT.

This clonotype was detected a few times. The J gene is TRBJ2-2, the V gene TRBV5-1; D is uncertain. The germline gives CDR1 SGHRS, CDR2 YFSETQ. The CDR3 runs 17 residues. Trimming stripped 0 bases from V and 1 base from J, with 13 bases between. The CDR3 bases are TGCGCCAGCAGCTTGGAAGGGAAACCAATGAACACCGGGGAGCTGTTTTTT. Translating gives CASSLEGKPMNTGELFF.

As regards this clonotype: A much larger clone lies one base from this, so it may be a read error. V is TRBV7-3 and J is TRBJ1-5; no reliable D call. In germline, CDR1 is SGHTA, CDR2 FQGTGA. This CDR3 contains 11 residues. This CDR3 is CAGSPHQAQHF. The CDR3 nucleotides read TGTGCCGGCAGCCCCCACCAGGCCCAGCATTTT.